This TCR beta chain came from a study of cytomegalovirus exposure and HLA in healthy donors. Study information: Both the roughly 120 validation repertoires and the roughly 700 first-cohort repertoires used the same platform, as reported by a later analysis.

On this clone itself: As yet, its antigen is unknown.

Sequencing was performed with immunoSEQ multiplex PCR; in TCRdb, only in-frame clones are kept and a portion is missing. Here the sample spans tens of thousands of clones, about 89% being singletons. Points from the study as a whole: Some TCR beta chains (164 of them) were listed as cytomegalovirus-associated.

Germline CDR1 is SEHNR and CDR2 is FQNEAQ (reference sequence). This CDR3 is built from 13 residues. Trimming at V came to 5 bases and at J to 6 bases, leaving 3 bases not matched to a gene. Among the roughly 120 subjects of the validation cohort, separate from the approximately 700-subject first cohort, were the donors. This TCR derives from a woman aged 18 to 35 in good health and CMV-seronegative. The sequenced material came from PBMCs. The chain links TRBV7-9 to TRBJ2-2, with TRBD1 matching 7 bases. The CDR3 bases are TGTGCCAGCAGCGCGACAGGGCCCGGGGAGCTGTTTTTT. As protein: CASSATGPGELFF. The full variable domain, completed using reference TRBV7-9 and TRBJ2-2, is DTGVSQNPRHKITKRGQNVTFRCDPISEHNRLYWYRQTLGQGPEFLTYFQNEAQLEKSRLLSDRFSAERPKGSFSTLEIQRTEQGDSAMYLCASSATGPGELFFGEGSRLTVL.